This TCR beta chain derives from a study of blood T cell repertoires in COVID-19. Study background: Specimens from acute and convalescent COVID-19 originated in the United States, Italy and Spain. PBMCs, B-cell-depleted T cells, or T cells provided the cDNA or gDNA that made up the material.

The germline V gene has CDR1 GTSNPN and CDR2 SVGIG (reference sequence). Between the trimmed V and J ends, which lost 7 bases and 7 bases, there was a span of 14 bases. The CDR3 loop spans 12 amino acids. Seattle patients were enrolled during active infection and followed longitudinally. In the original workflow: Estimation of nucleated cell counts was performed using reference gene primer amplification. Sequencing was performed with immunoSEQ multiplex PCR; in TCRdb, only in-frame clones are kept and a portion is missing. That table supplies the V and J calls and clone size; D and trimming were determined from the DNA. The table shows tens of thousands of clones, with 60% to 85% occurring only once.

The receptor comes from a man under 40 with COVID-19, enrolled during active disease. The chain has TRBV30 and TRBJ1-5; D is uncertain. Material for sequencing was peripheral blood. CDR3 sequence reads: CALKPAGQPQHF. The CDR3 region has the DNA TGTGCCTTAAAGCCCGCGGGGCAGCCCCAGCATTTT.